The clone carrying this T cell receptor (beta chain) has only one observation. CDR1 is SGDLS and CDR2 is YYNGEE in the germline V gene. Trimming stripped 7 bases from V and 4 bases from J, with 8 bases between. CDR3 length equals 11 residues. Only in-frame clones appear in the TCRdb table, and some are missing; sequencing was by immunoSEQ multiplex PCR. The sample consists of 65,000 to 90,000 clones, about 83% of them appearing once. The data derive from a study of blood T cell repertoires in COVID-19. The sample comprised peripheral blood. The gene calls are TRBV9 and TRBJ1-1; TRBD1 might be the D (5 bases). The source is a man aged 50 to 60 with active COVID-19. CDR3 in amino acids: CASGGGTEAFF. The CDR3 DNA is TGTGCCAGCGGGGGGGGCACTGAAGCTTTCTTT.